This TCR beta chain was identified in a study of cytomegalovirus exposure and HLA in healthy donors. Study results and limitations: A link between a missense DCLRE1C variant and TCR beta V- and J-gene trimming emerged from a later analysis. It was assumed in the presence/absence analyses that sequencing depth was roughly uniform across donors. There were some public TCRs occurring in many donors, but most TCR sequences were rare.

The junction had 6 bases not matched to a gene; V was cut back by 1 base and J by 7 bases. The germline CDR1 and CDR2 sequences are SGHDN and FVKESK. The CDR3 is 14 residues long. The study ran its PCR with 60 Vbeta and 13 Jbeta primers. Data came from immunoSEQ multiplex PCR; TCRdb stores just in-frame clones and leaves some out. The sample yields some 160,000 clones, roughly four fifths seen once. The sample holds a few counts of this clone. Its antigen is unknown. The sequence came from a man aged 35 to 55 in good health and CMV-seronegative. The sequenced sample consisted of PBMCs. The rearrangement joins TRBV14 to TRBJ2-7; 8 bases are shared with TRBD1. CDR3 nucleotide sequence: TGTGCCAGCAGCCAAGCCAGGGGGCTTGGGGAGCAGTACTTC. Encoded protein: CASSQARGLGEQYF.